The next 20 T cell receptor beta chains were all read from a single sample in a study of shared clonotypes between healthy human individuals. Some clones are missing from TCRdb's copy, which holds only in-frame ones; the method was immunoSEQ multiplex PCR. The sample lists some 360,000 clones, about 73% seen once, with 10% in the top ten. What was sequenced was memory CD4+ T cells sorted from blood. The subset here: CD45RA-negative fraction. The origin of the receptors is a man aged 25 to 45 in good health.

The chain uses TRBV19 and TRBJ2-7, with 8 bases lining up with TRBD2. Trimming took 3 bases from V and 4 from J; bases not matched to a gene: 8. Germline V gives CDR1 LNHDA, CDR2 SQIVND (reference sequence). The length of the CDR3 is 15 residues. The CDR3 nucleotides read TGTGCCAGTAGTATCAGCGGGAGAGTGGTTTACGAGCAGTACTTC. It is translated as CASSISGRVVYEQYF.

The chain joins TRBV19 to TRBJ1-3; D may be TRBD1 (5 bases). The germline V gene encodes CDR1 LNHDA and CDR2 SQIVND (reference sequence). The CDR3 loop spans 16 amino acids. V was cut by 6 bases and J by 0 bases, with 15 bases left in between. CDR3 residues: CASSSFGALSGNTIYF. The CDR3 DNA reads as TGTGCCAGTAGCAGTTTCGGGGCCCTCTCTGGAAACACCATATATTTT. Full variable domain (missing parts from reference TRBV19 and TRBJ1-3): DGGITQSPKYLFRKEGQNVTLSCEQNLNHDAMYWYRQDPGQGLRLIYYSQIVNDFQKGDIAEGYSVSREKKESFPLTVTSAQKNPTAFYLCASSSFGALSGNTIYFGEGSWLTVV.

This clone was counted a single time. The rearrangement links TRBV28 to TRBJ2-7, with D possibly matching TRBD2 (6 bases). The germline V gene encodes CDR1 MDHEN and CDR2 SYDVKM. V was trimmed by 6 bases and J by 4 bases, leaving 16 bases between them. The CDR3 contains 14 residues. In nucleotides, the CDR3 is TGTGCCAGCAGACGGGACTTGGAAATGTACGAGCAGTACTTC. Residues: CASRRDLEMYEQYF.

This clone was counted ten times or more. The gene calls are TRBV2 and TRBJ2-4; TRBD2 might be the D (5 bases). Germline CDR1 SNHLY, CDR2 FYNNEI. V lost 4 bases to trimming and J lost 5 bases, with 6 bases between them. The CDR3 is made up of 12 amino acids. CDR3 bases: TGTGCCAGCAGTGTCGGGGAAAACATTCAGTACTTC. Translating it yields CASSVGENIQYF.

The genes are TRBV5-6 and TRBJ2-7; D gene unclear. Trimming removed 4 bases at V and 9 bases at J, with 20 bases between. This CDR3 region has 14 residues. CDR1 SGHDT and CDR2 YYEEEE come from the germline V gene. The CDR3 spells CASSPLGTSSWQYF. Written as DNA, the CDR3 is TGTGCCAGCAGCCCCCTGGGAACCTCATCTTGGCAGTACTTC.

This CDR3 is CASSSSANTLREQYF. The CDR3 nucleotides are TGTGCCAGCAGCTCATCCGCAAACACCCTACGGGAGCAGTACTTC. The rearrangement links TRBV4-2 to TRBJ2-7; unclear D gene. V was shortened by 5 bases and J by 7 bases, with 21 bases between the two germline ends. The CDR3 runs 15 residues. CDR1 and CDR2 from the germline V gene are LGHNA and YNFKEQ.

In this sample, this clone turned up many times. The CDR3 nucleotides are TGTGCCAGTAGTATTTCGGACCAAACGGCCCAGCATTTT. Translated, it gives CASSISDQTAQHF. The chain recombines TRBV19 with TRBJ1-5, with D unclear. The germline V gene has CDR1 LNHDA and CDR2 SQIVND (reference sequence). The CDR3 length is 13 residues. V was trimmed by 3 bases and J by 11 bases, leaving 14 bases between them.

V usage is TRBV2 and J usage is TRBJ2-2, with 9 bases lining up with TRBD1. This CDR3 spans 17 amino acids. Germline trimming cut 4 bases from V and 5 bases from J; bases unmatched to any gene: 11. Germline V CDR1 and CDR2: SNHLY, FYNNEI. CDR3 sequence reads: CASSVGGTGGATGELFF. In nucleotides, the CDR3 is TGTGCCAGCAGTGTTGGGGGCACAGGGGGCGCGACCGGGGAGCTGTTTTTT.

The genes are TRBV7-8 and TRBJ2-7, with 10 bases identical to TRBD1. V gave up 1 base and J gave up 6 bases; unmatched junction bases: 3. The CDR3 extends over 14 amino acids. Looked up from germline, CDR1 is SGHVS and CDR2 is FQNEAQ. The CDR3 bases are TGTGCCAGCAGCTTAGGGGGACAGGGGCTCGAGCAGTACTTC. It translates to CASSLGGQGLEQYF. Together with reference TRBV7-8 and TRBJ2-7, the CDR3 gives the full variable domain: GAGVSQSPRYKVAKRGQDVALRCDPISGHVSLFWYQQALGQGPEFLTYFQNEAQLDKSGLPSDRFFAERPEGSVSTLKIQRTQQEDSAVYLCASSLGGQGLEQYFGPGTRLTVT.

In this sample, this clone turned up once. CDR3 coding DNA: TGTGCCAGCAGCGTAGGTAATCAAGAGACCCAGTACTTC. Protein: CASSVGNQETQYF. The chain recombines TRBV5-6 with TRBJ2-5; D is ambiguous. Trimming removed 4 bases at V and 2 bases at J, with 9 bases between. Germline V gene data show CDR1 as SGHDT and CDR2 as YYEEEE. The CDR3 contains 13 residues.

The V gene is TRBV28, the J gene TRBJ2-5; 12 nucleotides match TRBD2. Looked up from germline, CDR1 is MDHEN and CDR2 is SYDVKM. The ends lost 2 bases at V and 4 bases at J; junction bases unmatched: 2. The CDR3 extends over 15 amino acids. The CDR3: CASSLGTSGPETQYF. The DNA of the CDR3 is TGTGCCAGCAGTTTAGGGACTAGCGGGCCAGAGACCCAGTACTTC.

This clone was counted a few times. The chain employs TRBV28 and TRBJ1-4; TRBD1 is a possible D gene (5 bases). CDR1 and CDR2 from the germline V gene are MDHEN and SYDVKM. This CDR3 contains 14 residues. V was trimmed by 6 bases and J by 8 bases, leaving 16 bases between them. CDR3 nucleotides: TGTGCCAGCAGCGAGACCTTACGGGGGGAAAAACTGTTTTTT. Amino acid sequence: CASSETLRGEKLFF. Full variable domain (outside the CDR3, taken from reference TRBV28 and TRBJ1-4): DVKVTQSSRYLVKRTGEKVFLECVQDMDHENMFWYRQDPGLGLRLIYFSYDVKMKEKGDIPEGYSVSREKKERFSLILESASTNQTSMYLCASSETLRGEKLFFGSGTQLSVL.

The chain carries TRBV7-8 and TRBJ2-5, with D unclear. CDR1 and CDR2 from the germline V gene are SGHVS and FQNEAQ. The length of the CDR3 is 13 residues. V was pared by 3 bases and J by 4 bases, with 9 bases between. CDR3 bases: TGTGCCAGCAGCTTTCACGGTGCAGAGACCCAGTACTTC. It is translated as CASSFHGAETQYF. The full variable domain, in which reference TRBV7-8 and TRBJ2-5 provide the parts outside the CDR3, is GAGVSQSPRYKVAKRGQDVALRCDPISGHVSLFWYQQALGQGPEFLTYFQNEAQLDKSGLPSDRFFAERPEGSVSTLKIQRTQQEDSAVYLCASSFHGAETQYFGPGTRLLVL.

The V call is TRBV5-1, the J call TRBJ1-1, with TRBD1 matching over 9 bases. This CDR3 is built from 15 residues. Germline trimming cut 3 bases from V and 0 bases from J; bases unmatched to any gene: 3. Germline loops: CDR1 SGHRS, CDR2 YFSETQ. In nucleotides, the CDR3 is TGCGCCAGCAGCTCGACAGGGGGGATGAACACTGAAGCTTTCTTT. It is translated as CASSSTGGMNTEAFF.

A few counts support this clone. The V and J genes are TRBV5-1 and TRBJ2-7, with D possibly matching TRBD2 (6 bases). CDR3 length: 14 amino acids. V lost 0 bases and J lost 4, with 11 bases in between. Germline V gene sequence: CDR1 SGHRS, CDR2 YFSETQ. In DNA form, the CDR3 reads TGCGCCAGCAGCTTGGCGGGAGTACTATACGAGCAGTACTTC. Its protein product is CASSLAGVLYEQYF.

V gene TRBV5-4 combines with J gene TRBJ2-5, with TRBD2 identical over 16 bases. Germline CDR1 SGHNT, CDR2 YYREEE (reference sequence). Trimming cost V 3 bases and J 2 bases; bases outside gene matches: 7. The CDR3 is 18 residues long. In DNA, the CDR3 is TGTGCCAGCAGCTCCCCGGGACTAGCGGGAGGGGGGCAAGAGACCCAGTACTTC. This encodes CASSSPGLAGGGQETQYF.

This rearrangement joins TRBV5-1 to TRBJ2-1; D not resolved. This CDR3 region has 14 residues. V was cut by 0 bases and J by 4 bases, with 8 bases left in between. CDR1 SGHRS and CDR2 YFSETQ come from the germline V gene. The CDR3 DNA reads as TGCGCCAGCAGCTTGGCCGTGGCGTACAATGAGCAGTTCTTC. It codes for CASSLAVAYNEQFF.

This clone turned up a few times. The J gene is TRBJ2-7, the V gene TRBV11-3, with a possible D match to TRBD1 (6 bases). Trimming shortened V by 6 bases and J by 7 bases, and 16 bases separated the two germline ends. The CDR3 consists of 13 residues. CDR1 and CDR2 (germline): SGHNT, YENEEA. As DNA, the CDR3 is TGTGCCAGCAGTGGACCGGCAGGGGTGGAGCAGTACTTC. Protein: CASSGPAGVEQYF.

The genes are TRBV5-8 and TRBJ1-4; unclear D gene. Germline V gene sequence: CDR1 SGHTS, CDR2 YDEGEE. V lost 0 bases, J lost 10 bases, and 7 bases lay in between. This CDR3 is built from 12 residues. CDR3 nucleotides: TGTGCCAGCAGCTTGGCCCGAGGAAAACTGTTTTTT. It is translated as CASSLARGKLFF. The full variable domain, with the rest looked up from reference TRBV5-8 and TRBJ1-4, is EAGVTQSPTHLIKTRGQQATLRCSPISGHTSVYWYQQALGLGLQFLLWYDEGEERNRGNFPPRFSGRQFPNYSSELNVNALELEDSALYLCASSLARGKLFFGSGTQLSVL.

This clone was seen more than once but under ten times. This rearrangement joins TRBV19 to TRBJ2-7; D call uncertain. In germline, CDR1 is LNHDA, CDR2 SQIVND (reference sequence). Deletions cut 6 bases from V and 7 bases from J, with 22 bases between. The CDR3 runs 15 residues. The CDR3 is CASRISHFLFGEQYF. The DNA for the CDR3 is TGTGCCAGTAGGATTAGTCACTTCCTTTTCGGGGAGCAGTACTTC.